These T cell receptor beta chains were read from a single sample in a study of monozygotic twins with cystic fibrosis. Using immunoSEQ multiplex PCR, the repertoire was profiled, and TCRdb retains in-frame clones only, with some absent. The sample includes 25,000 or so clones, approximately 90% of them seen just once. The sequencing input was blood. These receptors were taken from a girl aged 2 to 10 with cystic fibrosis. Both conserved end residues are part of each CDR3. D genes are given only for firm matches. The listing skips clone size in some rows; elsewhere it reads once, few, many or a size class.

d_gene	abundance	len	j_gene	v_gene	CDR3nt	CDR3aa
NA	NA	17	TRBJ2-2	TRBV5-1	TGCGCCAGCAGCTTGGTGGGTGCCCCCGGGGGCACCGGGGAGCTGTTTTTT	CASSLVGAPGGTGELFF
TRBD2	NA	15	TRBJ2-7	TRBV7-2	TGTGCCAGCAGCTTGAGGCGGGGGGGCCCCTACGAGCAGTACTTC	CASSLRRGGPYEQYF
TRBD1	NA	15	TRBJ1-3	TRBV15	TGTGCCACCAGCAGAGAACAGGGGGCTGGAAACACCATATATTTT	CATSREQGAGNTIYF
TRBD1	NA	15	TRBJ2-3	TRBV12-5	TGTGCTAGTGGTTCGGACAGGTTCGGTGCAGATACGCAGTATTTT	CASGSDRFGADTQYF
NA	NA	16	TRBJ2-5	TRBV2	TGTGCCAGCAGTCCATTTCATTCGGGGGCCGGAGAGACCCAGTACTTC	CASSPFHSGAGETQYF
NA	NA	13	TRBJ2-7	TRBV7-2	TGTGCCAGCAGCTTACGGAATACCTACGAGCAGTACTTC	CASSLRNTYEQYF
NA	NA	16	TRBJ1-1	TRBV6-6	TGTGCCAGCAGTTTACGCGACCGGGATTGGGGCACTGAAGCTTTCTTT	CASSLRDRDWGTEAFF
NA	NA	14	TRBJ1-1	TRBV18	TGTGCCAGCTCACCACCCCCCGGGTACACTGAAGCTTTCTTT	CASSPPPGYTEAFF
NA	NA	16	TRBJ2-6	TRBV5-1	TGCGCCAGCAGCTTGGCGCCGGGCTCTGGGGCCAACGTCCTGACTTTC	CASSLAPGSGANVLTF
NA	few	15	TRBJ2-7	TRBV5-1	TGCGCCAGCAGCTTGGGGACGGTCAGCTCCTACGAGCAGTACTTC	CASSLGTVSSYEQYF
NA	NA	15	TRBJ2-7	TRBV18	TGTGCCAGCTCACCGTCGACAGGCAGCTACTACGAGCAGTACTTC	CASSPSTGSYYEQYF
NA	few	13	TRBJ1-2	TRBV2	TGTGCCAGCAGTGAAAGCGCGACATTTGGCTACACCTTC	CASSESATFGYTF
TRBD2	NA	17	TRBJ2-7	TRBV7-8	TGTGCCAGCAGCTCGGGACTAGCGGGGGGGGCTTCCTACGAGCAGTACTTC	CASSSGLAGGASYEQYF
NA	NA	14	TRBJ2-7	TRBV29-1	TGCAGCGCCAGGGGGGAGGTATTTTCGAGTGAGCAGTACTTC	CSARGEVFSSEQYF
NA	NA	14	TRBJ2-1	TRBV6-5	TGTGCCAGCAGTTACTCGAGAGCAGGGAATGAGCAGTTCTTC	CASSYSRAGNEQFF
TRBD2	NA	14	TRBJ2-1	TRBV30	TGTGCCTGGAGTGCACTAGCGGGGGACAATGAGCAGTTCTTC	CAWSALAGDNEQFF
NA	NA	14	TRBJ2-1	TRBV6-5	TGTGCCAGCACCCCGCGGGCGTCCTACAATGAGCAGTTCTTC	CASTPRASYNEQFF
NA	NA	13	TRBJ2-2	TRBV19	TGTGCCAGTATCGCCAGGAACACCGGGGAGCTGTTTTTT	CASIARNTGELFF